A single sample is the source of the 2 T cell receptor beta chains below, sequenced in a study of human T cells and chemical hapten exposure (dated by TCRdb to about 2021). The time point label, as the study defines it: patch test 3, about 24 weeks after DPC sensitization. What the treatment or condition label conveys for this sample: therapeutic diphenylcyclopropenone sensitization with weekly scalp DPC. The protocol used for the library was RACE. Reads for this sample came from a NextSeq 500. The public reads were run again by TCRdb, first through fastp at Q25 and then through MiXCR, and only productive beta chains were kept. Merged by CDR3 protein, the rows form single entries marked with the most common genes and DNA. The sample table shows under 200,000 distinct CDR3 sequences, and about a quarter are seen once. Together, the top ten hold around 2.3% of the sample. Here the sequenced sample was whole blood, taken in connection with sensitization to the hapten diphenylcyclopropenone (DPC). Source of these receptors: a woman aged 18 to 35 with alopecia areata. Some clones in this sample may be carry-over from other donors' samples.

The sample holds a few counts of this clonotype. The rearrangement uses TRBV11-2 and TRBJ1-3; no clear D gene. Trimming removed 0 bases at V and 2 bases at J, with 8 bases between. CDR1 SGHAT and CDR2 FQNNGV come from the germline V gene. The CDR3 consists of 15 residues. The CDR3 spells CASSLDPGPGNTIYF. The CDR3 nucleotides are TGTGCCAGCAGCTTAGATCCCGGGCCTGGAAACACCATATATTTT.

This chain joins TRBV12-3 or TRBV12-4 and TRBJ2-7; 7 positions agree with TRBD1. J gave up 6 bases and V 5 bases, and 7 bases lay outside the gene matches. This CDR3 region has 13 residues. The CDR3: CASSPQTGAEQYF. CDR3 in DNA: TGTGCCAGCAGTCCTCAAACAGGGGCCGAGCAGTACTTC.